The entry below gives a single T cell receptor beta chain sequence along with its context. Antigen specificity is unknown. A read error may account for a junction end that differs from germline. This entry is derived from a study of T-cell memory formation after mild COVID-19. Study details: The two donors had largely donor-specific TCR clusters.

Germline assignment: CDR1 SNHLY and CDR2 FYNNEI. There are 12 residues in the CDR3. Regarding the study as a whole: Largely, contracting CD4+ clones fell within CM and EM, and contracting CD8+ clones within EMRA. Cross-reactive memory seemingly joined, as some responding clones were found in pre-infection memory.

TCRdb itself ran the 5' RACE reads through MiXCR, one entry per CDR3 protein. The sample consists of 70,000 to 100,000 distinct CDR3 sequences, about 12% of them appearing once. V and J are TRBV2 and TRBJ2-1; possibly TRBD1 or TRBD2 for D (5 bases each). The sequence was obtained from an adult woman who had mild COVID-19 (a few samples of this study predate the infection). Cell type and time point are not known. Sequences were obtained from PBMCs or a T cell subset sorted from them (not recorded which). Written as DNA, the CDR3 is TGTGCCAGCAGTCATTCCGGGGCCGAGGAGATCTTC. It codes for CASSHSGAEEIF. Filled out from reference TRBV2 and TRBJ2-1, the complete variable domain reads EPEVTQTPSHQVTQMGQEVILRCVPISNHLYFYWYRQILGQKVEFLVSFYNNEISEKSEIFDDQFSVERPDGSNFTLKIRSTKLEDSAMYFCASSHSGAEEIFGPGTRLTVL.